The 29 T cell receptor beta chains below come from one sample, sequenced in a study of CD8 T cells in Susac syndrome. When the RNA was reverse transcribed, random hexamers were used with an input of about 0.45 to 1 ug. Via MiXCR, TCRdb re-called the immunoSEQ multiplex PCR reads, giving one row per CDR3 protein. In the table there are under 20,000 distinct CDR3 sequences, roughly 95% of which are singletons. Sequencing was carried out using CD8+ T cells from PBMCs. These receptors came from a human donor in good health.

This chain links TRBV6-2 or TRBV6-3 with TRBJ1-1; perhaps TRBD1 as D (6 bases). The CDR3 consists of 15 residues. The germline V gene has CDR1 MNHEY and CDR2 SVGEGT. Trimming stripped 7 bases from V and 2 bases from J, with 17 bases between. The CDR3 nucleotides read TGTGCCAGCACTCCCTGGACAGAACTTAACACTGAAGCTTTCTTT. Its translation is CASTPWTELNTEAFF.

The chain carries TRBV7-6 and TRBJ2-1; TRBD1 matches at 9 bases. V was pared by 5 bases and J by 5 bases, with 7 bases of the junction left unmatched. Germline CDR1 SGHVS, CDR2 FNYEAQ. This CDR3 comprises 15 residues. The DNA for the CDR3 is TGTGCCAGCAGCCCACGACAGGGGGTGAACAATGAGCAGTTCTTC. Translating gives CASSPRQGVNNEQFF.

The rearrangement joins TRBV28 to TRBJ1-1; no clear D gene. The CDR3 sequence is 12 residues long. CDR1 and CDR2 (germline): MDHEN, SYDVKM. The ends were cut back, 7 bases at V and 1 base at J, with 7 bases in the middle. CDR3 nucleotides: TGTGCCAGCACACCGGGGAACACTGAAGCTTTCTTT. It specifies CASTPGNTEAFF.

DNA for the CDR3: TGCGCCAGCAGCTTGGCCGCAGGGGGCTCCTACAATGAGCAGTTCTTC. The encoded protein is CASSLAAGGSYNEQFF. The V gene is TRBV5-1, the J gene TRBJ2-1; 7 bases are shared with TRBD1. The junction had 3 bases not matched to a gene; V was cut back by 0 bases and J by 0 bases. The CDR3 is 16 amino acids. CDR1 is SGHRS and CDR2 is YFSETQ in the germline V gene. Filled out from reference TRBV5-1 and TRBJ2-1, the complete variable domain reads KAGVTQTPRYLIKTRGQQVTLSCSPISGHRSVSWYQQTPGQGLQFLFEYFSETQRNKGNFPGRFSGRQFSNSRSEMNVSTLELGDSALYLCASSLAAGGSYNEQFFGPGTRLTVL.

The chain has TRBV19 and TRBJ1-1, with D unclear. Germline-derived CDR1 and CDR2 are LNHDA and SQIVND (reference sequence). V was trimmed by 4 bases and J by 3 bases, leaving 9 bases between them. CDR3 size: 13 residues. The CDR3 region is CASSKAIYTEAFF. CDR3 DNA: TGTGCCAGTAGTAAGGCGATTTACACTGAAGCTTTCTTT.

The chain couples TRBV12-3 or TRBV12-4 to TRBJ1-2, with unresolved D. V was pared by 0 bases and J by 4 bases, with 6 bases between. The CDR3 sequence is 13 residues long. DNA for the CDR3: TGTGCCAGCAGTTTAGCGGGGATCTATGGCTACACCTTC. Amino acids: CASSLAGIYGYTF.

About this clonotype itself: One end of the junction is discordant with germline, which a read error may explain. This chain links TRBV7-9 with TRBJ1-2; 7 nucleotides match TRBD1. In germline, CDR1 is SEHNR, CDR2 FQNEAQ (reference sequence). The CDR3 has 15 amino acids. This CDR3 reads CASSLEARGDYDYTF. The CDR3 region has the DNA TGTGCCAGCAGCTTAGAGGCCAGGGGGGACTATGACTACACCTTC.

The chain recombines TRBV4-1 with TRBJ1-5, with D possibly TRBD1 on 5 matching bases. The length of the CDR3 is 15 residues. Trimming removed 0 bases from V and 2 bases from J, with 8 bases in between. The germline V gene encodes CDR1 MGHRA and CDR2 YSYEKL. In nucleotides, the CDR3 is TGCGCCAGCAGCCAAGAAGGAGGGGGCAATCAGCCCCAGCATTTT. It specifies CASSQEGGGNQPQHF.

CDR3 sequence reads: CASSLLREVKREKLFF. DNA of the CDR3: TGTGCCAGCAGCCTCCTCAGAGAAGTTAAGCGGGAAAAACTGTTTTTT. V gene TRBV4-2 combines with J gene TRBJ1-4; D remains unclear. The V gene's germline CDR1 is LGHNA and CDR2 YNFKEQ. Trimming shortened V by 4 bases and J by 8 bases, and 20 bases separated the two germline ends. The CDR3 covers 16 residues.

V gene TRBV28 combines with J gene TRBJ2-1, with TRBD1 matching over 8 bases. Germline CDR1 and CDR2: MDHEN and SYDVKM. Trimming took 3 bases from V and 7 from J; bases not matched to a gene: 5. CDR3 length: 14 amino acids. The CDR3 bases are TGTGCCAGCAGTTTGGACAGGGTTCTGAATGAGCAGTTCTTC. This translates into CASSLDRVLNEQFF.

The V and J genes are TRBV7-8 and TRBJ1-1, with D possibly TRBD1 on 5 matching bases. The CDR3 spans 16 residues. The germline V gene encodes CDR1 SGHVS and CDR2 FQNEAQ. Trimming took 5 bases from V and 2 from J, leaving 18 bases between them. The CDR3 region is CASSTTPGRLNTEAFF. The CDR3 DNA is TGTGCCAGCAGCACCACCCCGGGACGGCTAAACACTGAAGCTTTCTTT.

The chain employs TRBV13 and TRBJ2-5, with a weak D call TRBD2 (5 bases). There are 16 residues in the CDR3. The germline V gene has CDR1 PRHDT and CDR2 FYEKMQ (reference sequence). Trimming shortened V by 5 bases and J by 1 base, and 17 bases separated the two germline ends. In DNA, the CDR3 is TGTGCCAGCAGCCGGTTGCTAGCAGGATTCCAAGAGACCCAGTACTTC. Protein sequence: CASSRLLAGFQETQYF.

The V gene is TRBV29-1, the J gene TRBJ2-1, with 8 bases lining up with TRBD2. Germline V CDR1 and CDR2: SQVTM, ANQGSEA. The CDR3 runs 13 residues. The trim removed 4 bases at V and 7 bases at J, leaving 6 bases unmatched. The CDR3 DNA follows: TGCAGCGTTGCTGGCGGGACTAGGAATGAGCAGTTCTTC. This gives the protein CSVAGGTRNEQFF.

The chain recombines TRBV6-2 or TRBV6-3 with TRBJ2-2; no clear D. The V and J ends lost 3 bases and 2 bases respectively, with 13 bases between them. The V gene's germline CDR1 is MNHEY and CDR2 SVGEGT. The CDR3 consists of 16 residues. CDR3 amino acids: CASSYRRTLNTGELFF. As DNA, the CDR3 is TGTGCCAGCAGTTATCGCAGGACCCTAAACACCGGGGAGCTGTTTTTT.

This chain uses TRBV24-1 with TRBJ2-1, with TRBD2 matching 8 bases. Germline values: CDR1 KGHDR, CDR2 SFDVKD. With V trimmed by 3 bases and J by 1 base, 10 bases remained unmatched. The CDR3 has 18 amino acids. The CDR3 is CATSDIPLSGSSYNEQFF. CDR3 DNA: TGTGCCACCAGTGATATTCCCTTAAGCGGGAGTTCCTACAATGAGCAGTTCTTC.

The CDR3, as DNA: TGCGCCAGCAGCCCCTTCGGCGGATCAGAGACCCAGTACTTC. This codes for CASSPFGGSETQYF. This chain connects TRBV5-1 to TRBJ2-5; D is ambiguous. CDR1 and CDR2 from the germline V gene are SGHRS and YFSETQ. CDR3 length: 14 residues. The germline V and J ends were trimmed by 4 bases and 4 bases, with 14 bases remaining between them.

This clonotype was seen only once. V gene TRBV28 combines with J gene TRBJ1-5; 8 bases match TRBD1. The germline V gene encodes CDR1 MDHEN and CDR2 SYDVKM. With 6 bases clipped from V and 6 bases from J, the junction kept 7 bases outside the gene matches. The CDR3 totals 14 residues. CDR3 sequence reads: CASSSGQGIQPQHF. CDR3 in DNA: TGTGCCAGCAGCTCCGGACAGGGCATTCAGCCCCAGCATTTT.

This rearrangement joins TRBV28 to TRBJ1-5; D call uncertain. V lost 4 bases and J 3 bases, leaving 10 bases between the germline ends. In germline, CDR1 is MDHEN, CDR2 SYDVKM. The CDR3 spans 14 residues. The CDR3 coding sequence is TGTGCCAGCAGTTGGGAGGCGAACAATCAGCCCCAGCATTTT. Translated: CASSWEANNQPQHF.

The CDR3 region has the DNA TGTGCCAGCAGCTTTTCTGGGACCGGGGAGCTGTTTTTT. This encodes CASSFSGTGELFF. V is TRBV7-9 and J is TRBJ2-2; D not certain. The V and J ends lost 3 bases and 5 bases respectively, with 7 bases between them. Germline-derived CDR1 and CDR2 are SEHNR and FQNEAQ (reference sequence). The CDR3 sequence is 13 residues long.

The chain recombines TRBV10-2 with TRBJ2-3; D is perhaps TRBD2 (5 bases). Germline V gives CDR1 WSHSY, CDR2 SAAADI. This CDR3 has 14 residues. V shed 2 bases and J shed 0 bases, with 6 bases lying between them. Here the CDR3 DNA reads TGCGCCAGCAGTGAGAGCGGTAGCACAGATACGCAGTATTTT. Protein product: CASSESGSTDTQYF.

The rearrangement uses TRBV7-8 and TRBJ2-5; the match to TRBD1 covers 8 bases. CDR3 length equals 16 residues. Germline V lookup: CDR1 SGHVS, CDR2 FQNEAQ. V trimming: 1 base; J trimming: 4 bases; junction bases outside the gene matches: 8. CDR3 nucleotide sequence: TGTGCCAGCAGCTTAGGGGTCAGGGGGCTCGGAGAGACCCAGTACTTC. Translating gives CASSLGVRGLGETQYF.

This chain connects TRBV27 to TRBJ2-7; D is possibly TRBD1 or TRBD2 (5 bases each). This CDR3 spans 15 amino acids. Germline assignment: CDR1 MNHEY and CDR2 SMNVEV (reference sequence). V was pared by 3 bases and J by 3 bases, with 15 bases between. The CDR3 coding sequence is TGTGCCAGCAGTTTGAACGGGGTGAGGGGCTACGAGCAGTACTTC. This codes for CASSLNGVRGYEQYF.

CDR3 DNA sequence: TGTGCCAGTAGCGAGAAGAGCGGACAGACATACACTGAAGCTTTCTTT. Translation: CASSEKSGQTYTEAFF. The V call is TRBV19, the J call TRBJ1-1, with D possibly matching TRBD1 (6 bases). The germline CDR1 and CDR2 sequences are LNHDA and SQIVND (reference sequence). V gave up 6 bases and J gave up 3 bases, with 20 bases separating them. This CDR3 has 16 residues.

This rearrangement joins TRBV28 to TRBJ1-1; D is unresolved. V lost 3 bases and J 3 bases, leaving 8 bases between the germline ends. The CDR3 length is 13 residues. Germline CDR1 is MDHEN and CDR2 is SYDVKM. The CDR3 here is CASSFPSDTEAFF. The CDR3 DNA sequence: TGTGCCAGCAGTTTCCCCTCGGACACTGAAGCTTTCTTT.

The V and J genes are TRBV4-3 and TRBJ2-2; D remains unclear. This CDR3 has 16 amino acids. The V end lost 4 bases, the J end lost 5 bases, and 17 bases lay between the germline ends. Germline V CDR1 and CDR2: LGHNA, YSLEER. Here the CDR3 DNA reads TGCGCCAGCAGCCCTTTAATGAATAGGGAAACCGGGGAGCTGTTTTTT. Translating gives CASSPLMNRETGELFF.

The genes are TRBV15 and TRBJ2-7; D ambiguous. The V gene's germline CDR1 is LNHNV and CDR2 YYDKDF (reference sequence). With 5 bases removed from V and 5 bases from J, the gap between germline ends came to 16 bases. The CDR3 is 14 residues long. The CDR3 loop reads CATSVGLMWDEQYF. CDR3 in DNA: TGTGCCACCAGCGTGGGATTGATGTGGGACGAGCAGTACTTC.

This rearrangement joins TRBV2 to TRBJ2-2; the match to TRBD2 covers 7 bases. Germline V gene data show CDR1 as SNHLY and CDR2 as FYNNEI. The CDR3 runs to 14 residues. V shed 7 bases, J shed 5 bases, and the junction held 7 bases outside the gene matches. This chain's CDR3 is CASTIAGDTGELFF. DNA for the CDR3: TGTGCCAGCACGATCGCGGGAGATACCGGGGAGCTGTTTTTT.

The J gene is TRBJ1-2, the V gene TRBV13; the D gene is possibly TRBD1 (6 bases). Germline V gene sequence: CDR1 PRHDT, CDR2 FYEKMQ (reference sequence). V was trimmed by 7 bases and J by 0 bases, leaving 12 bases between them. CDR3 length equals 14 residues. The DNA for the CDR3 is TGTGCCAGCAAGACAGGCCACTCTAACTATGGCTACACCTTC. As protein: CASKTGHSNYGYTF.

The rearrangement links TRBV16 to TRBJ2-2; 11 nucleotides match TRBD2. This CDR3 has 17 residues. Germline values: CDR1 KGHSY, CDR2 FQNENV. V shed 3 bases, J shed 8 bases, and the junction held 11 bases outside the gene matches. The chain's CDR3 is CASSQIGLAGLDGELFF. CDR3 sequence (DNA): TGTGCCAGCAGCCAGATCGGACTAGCGGGTCTTGATGGGGAGCTGTTTTTT.